The 19 T cell receptor beta chains listed next were all sequenced from one sample in a study of T-cell memory formation after mild COVID-19. In TCRdb, the 5' RACE reads were re-called with MiXCR into one record per CDR3 protein. The sample consists of 150,000 to 200,000 distinct CDR3 sequences, roughly 12% of them appearing once. Source material: PBMCs or a T cell subset sorted from them (not recorded which). The receptors stem from a man between 18 and 35 years old who had mild COVID-19 (a few samples of this study predate the infection). Cell type and time point are not known.

Only a few counts were recorded for this clonotype. This chain links TRBV28 with TRBJ2-7, with 9 bases that match TRBD2. Germline trimming cut 4 bases from V and 1 base from J; bases unmatched to any gene: 8. This CDR3 comprises 16 residues. Germline-derived CDR1 and CDR2 are MDHEN and SYDVKM. The CDR3 is CASSSPQRGASYEQYV. In DNA, the CDR3 is TGTGCCAGCAGTTCTCCGCAGCGGGGGGCGTCCTACGAGCAGTACGTC.

This clonotype occurred many times. The V and J genes are TRBV7-9 and TRBJ2-7; a possible D gene is TRBD2 (5 bases). This CDR3 has 13 amino acids. Trimming removed 3 bases at V and 6 bases at J, with 12 bases between. The germline V gene encodes CDR1 SEHNR and CDR2 FQNEAQ (reference sequence). CDR3 amino acids: CASSLTRGAEQYV. The CDR3 nucleotides are TGTGCCAGCAGCTTGACCCGGGGAGCCGAGCAGTACGTC.

This clonotype was observed many times. The rearrangement joins TRBV29-1 to TRBJ2-5; maybe TRBD2 (8 bases). Germline lookup yields CDR1 SQVTM and CDR2 ANQGSEA. Trimming removed 2 bases at V and 3 bases at J, with 22 bases between. This CDR3 comprises 17 residues. This chain's CDR3 is CSVELQGGLVMEETQYF. As DNA, the CDR3 is TGCAGCGTTGAACTCCAGGGGGGACTAGTCATGGAAGAGACCCAGTACTTC.

This clonotype was detected a few times. The CDR3 protein is CASSTPSGQGGEAFF. Written as DNA, the CDR3 is TGTGCCAGCAGTACCCCCTCGGGACAGGGAGGAGAAGCTTTCTTT. The chain carries TRBV6-5 and TRBJ1-1; 9 bases line up with TRBD1. V lost 5 bases and J lost 8; bases outside the gene matches: 12. The CDR3 is 15 amino acids. The germline gives CDR1 MNHEY, CDR2 SVGAGI.

This clonotype was picked up a small number of times. V gene TRBV19 combines with J gene TRBJ2-1, with 15 nucleotides matching TRBD2. CDR1 is LNHDA and CDR2 is SQIVND in the germline V gene (reference sequence). This CDR3 has 17 amino acids. V lost 3 bases and J lost 8; bases outside the gene matches: 8. CDR3 amino acids: CASSIPGLAGGGYEQFF. The CDR3 DNA reads as TGTGCCAGTAGTATCCCCGGACTAGCGGGGGGGGGCTATGAGCAGTTCTTC.

This clonotype was seen a handful of times. The V call is TRBV28, the J call TRBJ2-7; 8 positions agree with TRBD2. CDR1 is MDHEN, CDR2 SYDVKM, per germline. CDR3 length: 13 residues. V lost 6 bases and J lost 3; bases outside the gene matches: 4. The CDR3 DNA reads as TGTGCCAGCAGCTCGGGGGGGGTCTACGAGCAGTACGTC. It encodes CASSSGGVYEQYV.

The chain employs TRBV6-1 and TRBJ2-3; D is unresolved. The CDR3 spans 15 residues. V was cut by 3 bases and J by 2 bases, with 12 bases left in between. The germline V gene has CDR1 MNHNS and CDR2 SASEGT. This CDR3 reads CASSELHLTTDTQYF. The CDR3 DNA reads TGTGCCAGCAGTGAGCTTCATCTTACCACAGATACGCAGTATTTT.

This clonotype was recorded at least ten times. The genes are TRBV10-1 and TRBJ2-3; 7 bases fit TRBD1. Germline assignment: CDR1 WNHNN and CDR2 SYGVQD (reference sequence). The CDR3 consists of 14 residues. The V and J ends lost 7 bases and 4 bases, in that order; junction bases with no gene match: 8. CDR3 sequence reads: CASNPNRGADTQYF. The CDR3, as DNA: TGCGCCAGCAATCCCAACAGGGGCGCAGATACGCAGTATTTT.

This clonotype was seen many times. The CDR3 DNA sequence: TGCGCCAGCAGCTCTCGGGGGGCCGGGCTCGAGCAGTACTTC. Translating gives CASSSRGAGLEQYF. This chain links TRBV5-1 with TRBJ2-7; D might be TRBD2 (7 bases). This CDR3 spans 14 amino acids. Trimming took 3 bases from V and 6 from J, leaving 16 bases between them. The germline gives CDR1 SGHRS, CDR2 YFSETQ.

This clonotype was detected a few times. The chain recombines TRBV29-1 with TRBJ2-1; tentatively, D is TRBD1 or TRBD2 (5 bases each). The ends were cut back, 4 bases at V and 12 bases at J, with 22 bases in the middle. The V gene's germline CDR1 is SQVTM and CDR2 ANQGSEA. The CDR3 totals 14 residues. CDR3 nucleotide sequence: TGCAGCGTTGGACCGGGACCTGGAACGGAAACGCAGTTCTTC. It is translated as CSVGPGPGTETQFF.

The chain employs TRBV7-2 and TRBJ1-1; D is uncertain. The CDR3 sequence is 16 residues long. The germline V and J ends were trimmed by 2 bases and 5 bases, with 18 bases remaining between them. Germline CDR1 is SGHTA and CDR2 is FQGNSA. The CDR3 DNA follows: TGTGCCAGCAGCTTACCGGGATTCAACCTTGGGACTGAAGCTTTCTTT. It codes for CASSLPGFNLGTEAFF.

This clonotype was picked up a small number of times. This chain links TRBV6-5 with TRBJ1-1; no definite D call. Trimming took 2 bases from V and 0 from J, leaving 10 bases between them. CDR1 MNHEY and CDR2 SVGAGI come from the germline V gene. This CDR3 comprises 15 residues. The CDR3 nucleotides read TGTGCCAGCAGTTACAATCGGCTACTGAACACTGAAGCTTTCTTT. It is translated as CASSYNRLLNTEAFF.

This clonotype was counted between two and nine times. This chain links TRBV6-1 with TRBJ1-2, with a tentative D call TRBD1 (6 bases). V gave up 5 bases and J gave up 6 bases, with 7 bases separating them. Germline V gene data show CDR1 as MNHNS and CDR2 as SASEGT. The CDR3 is 11 amino acids. The CDR3 coding sequence is TGTGCCAGCAGTCACAGGGATGGCTACACCTTC. Protein: CASSHRDGYTF.

This clonotype showed up just a few times. The chain couples TRBV5-8 to TRBJ1-5, with TRBD1 as a possible D gene (5 bases). The CDR3 has 15 amino acids. Germline values: CDR1 SGHTS, CDR2 YDEGEE. V was clipped by 5 bases and J by 6 bases, with 18 bases between them. This chain's CDR3 is CASSRGVDSGQPQHF. The CDR3 nucleotides are TGTGCCAGCAGTCGGGGGGTCGACTCCGGTCAGCCCCAGCATTTT.

The chain is built from TRBV3-1 and TRBJ2-7; D is uncertain. Germline CDR1 reads LGHDT; CDR2 reads YNNKEL (reference sequence). Trimming cost V 2 bases and J 6 bases, with 5 bases left between them. CDR3 size: 11 residues. CDR3 DNA: TGTGCCAGCAGCCAATTGAGCGAGCAGTACTTC. Protein sequence: CASSQLSEQYF.

This rearrangement joins TRBV20-1 to TRBJ2-3; TRBD2 matches at 7 bases. Germline V gene lookup returns CDR1 DFQATT and CDR2 SNEGSKA (reference sequence). V trimming: 6 bases; J trimming: 1 base; junction bases outside the gene matches: 4. This CDR3 spans 13 amino acids. CDR3 nucleotides: TGCAGTGCCCTTGGGGGGGGCACAGATACGCAGTATTTT. Its translation is CSALGGGTDTQYF.

This chain joins TRBV12-3 or TRBV12-4 and TRBJ2-4; D possibly corresponds to TRBD2 (6 bases). V was pared by 8 bases and J by 9 bases, with 14 bases between. The CDR3 contains 12 residues. CDR3 nucleotide sequence: TGTGCCAGCTGGGCGGAGGGAGGCATTCAGTACTTC. Translated: CASWAEGGIQYF.

The chain has TRBV7-2 and TRBJ1-2; D remains ambiguous. The V gene's germline CDR1 is SGHTA and CDR2 FQGNSA. The CDR3 extends over 12 amino acids. Trimming stripped 4 bases from V and 5 bases from J, with 8 bases between. CDR3 protein: CASSYPSYGYTF. For the CDR3, the DNA is TGTGCCAGCAGCTATCCGTCGTATGGCTACACCTTC.

This clonotype has more than one count but fewer than ten. The chain carries TRBV7-2 and TRBJ1-2; TRBD1 might be the D (6 bases). V was shortened by 5 bases and J by 4 bases, with 11 bases between the two germline ends. This CDR3 spans 13 amino acids. Germline CDR1 reads SGHTA; CDR2 reads FQGNSA. The CDR3 coding sequence is TGTGCCAGCAGCCCAGACAGGAGCTATGGCTACACCTTC. This translates into CASSPDRSYGYTF.